This TCR beta chain was recovered during a study of T cell responses to AZD1222 COVID-19 vaccine. Broader study findings: At baseline, just 5 or 6 AZD1222 recipients tested seropositive. As reported, nearly half of all spike-specific TCRs target variant regions that are unmutated.

Samples with a second dose at about 4 or about 12 weeks were pooled together. Regarding this clone: What it binds is not known.

Germline V gene lookup returns CDR1 MNHEY and CDR2 SVGEGT. With V trimmed by 3 bases and J by 3 bases, 17 bases remained unmatched. CDR3 size: 19 residues. Produced via immunoSEQ multiplex PCR; TCRdb's table is partial and in-frame only. The sample carries about 200,000 clones, around 93% recorded once. The TCR comes from an adult who received the AZD1222 COVID-19 vaccine. The chain employs TRBV6-2 or TRBV6-3 and TRBJ1-5; 7 bases line up with TRBD1. The source material was peripheral blood, sampled 28 days after the second AZD1222 dose. The CDR3 reads CASSYTRDPGRGVNQPQHF. The CDR3 bases are TGTGCCAGCAGTTATACCAGGGACCCCGGCAGGGGGGTCAATCAGCCCCAGCATTTT.